This TCR beta chain comes out of a study of blood T cell repertoires in COVID-19. Study in general: Samples of COVID-19 (acute and convalescent) were obtained from the United States, Italy and Spain. Sample material is recorded as cDNA or gDNA derived from T cells, B-cell-depleted T cells, or PBMCs.

Germline V lookup: CDR1 LNHDA, CDR2 SQIVND (reference sequence). CDR3 size: 14 residues. The V end lost 6 bases, the J end lost 2 bases, and 13 bases lay between the germline ends. In the original workflow: Reference gene primer amplification in the assay estimated nucleated cell counts. This table comes from immunoSEQ multiplex PCR, and its TCRdb copy is limited to in-frame clones, with some not included. The DNA was the basis for D and trimming; V, J and clone size are from that table. The table has approximately 120,000 clones, more than 75% seen once. This clonotype originated in a man over 45 with acute or convalescent COVID-19. The sample was peripheral blood. The chain employs TRBV19 and TRBJ1-1; TRBD1 might be the D (5 bases). The CDR3 region is CASSRRQINTEAFF. CDR3 in DNA: TGTGCCAGTAGCCGTCGACAGATAAACACTGAAGCTTTCTTT.